The 16 T cell receptor beta chains listed next were all sequenced from one sample in a study of T cells after posttransplantation cyclophosphamide. Here immunoSEQ multiplex PCR was the method, and the copy in TCRdb shows in-frame clones only, minus some. The table shows some 14,000 clones, with roughly 84% occurring only once. Controls had myeloablative marrow grafts with methotrexate and calcineurin inhibitor, sampled at 1 year. This specimen was PBMCs, taken roughly 57 weeks after allogeneic stem cell transplant with calcineurin inhibitor and methotrexate. These receptors all stem from a male patient aged 18 to 35 who received an allogeneic stem cell transplant from a related donor, was CMV-positive, and had no GVHD. The graft donor may be the source of some T cells.

The chain has TRBV7-3 and TRBJ2-3; a weak D match, TRBD2 (5 bases). This CDR3 spans 15 amino acids. Germline CDR1 reads SGHTA; CDR2 reads FQGTGA. V lost 0 bases, J lost 0 bases, and 7 bases lay in between. CDR3 amino acids: CASSLTRTSTDTQYF. The CDR3 DNA reads TGTGCCAGCAGCTTAACTCGGACTAGCACAGATACGCAGTATTTT.

This chain joins TRBV29-1 and TRBJ2-2, with D unresolved. The V end was cut by 1 base, the J end by 4 bases, with 7 bases between. The CDR3 loop spans 13 amino acids. Germline-derived CDR1 and CDR2 are SQVTM and ANQGSEA. The CDR3, as DNA: TGCAGCGTTGAAGGCGGTCCCACCGGGGAGCTGTTTTTT. This sequence encodes CSVEGGPTGELFF.

This clone has a handful of counts. The chain couples TRBV19 to TRBJ1-3; no definite D call. Deletions cut 1 base from V and 6 bases from J, with 7 bases between. The CDR3 sequence is 13 residues long. Looked up from germline, CDR1 is LNHDA and CDR2 is SQIVND (reference sequence). CDR3 sequence reads: CASSIGTTNTIYF. Written as DNA, the CDR3 is TGTGCCAGTAGTATAGGAACTACAAACACCATATATTTT.

The sample holds a few counts of this clone. CDR3 sequence (DNA): TGTGCCAGCACCCCTGGGGGGGGCCCTGGGGCCAACGTCCTGACTTTC. Its protein product is CASTPGGGPGANVLTF. The chain carries TRBV7-9 and TRBJ2-6; tentative D call: TRBD2 (7 bases). V shed 7 bases and J shed 2 bases, with 15 bases lying between them. The CDR3 has 16 amino acids. From germline, CDR1 is SEHNR and CDR2 FQNEAQ (reference sequence).

This chain uses TRBV5-1 with TRBJ1-1; D uncertain. There are 14 residues in the CDR3. Germline V gene lookup returns CDR1 SGHRS and CDR2 YFSETQ. With 1 base removed from V and 4 bases from J, the gap between germline ends came to 11 bases. CDR3 DNA sequence: TGCGCCAGCAGCTTGCGGGATGGGGTCACTGAAGCTTTCTTT. Translating gives CASSLRDGVTEAFF.

The chain employs TRBV28 and TRBJ1-5; D possibly corresponds to TRBD1 (5 bases). This CDR3 is built from 16 residues. V was shortened by 3 bases and J by 0 bases, with 12 bases between the two germline ends. Germline V gives CDR1 MDHEN, CDR2 SYDVKM. In DNA form, the CDR3 reads TGTGCCAGCAGTTTTAGTGGCAGGGTTAGCAATCAGCCCCAGCATTTT. Translating it yields CASSFSGRVSNQPQHF.

The gene calls are TRBV6-5 and TRBJ2-3; D is perhaps TRBD1 (5 bases). The CDR3 spans 14 residues. The germline gives CDR1 MNHEY, CDR2 SVGAGI. V was pared by 4 bases and J by 4 bases, with 12 bases between. The CDR3 nucleotides are TGTGCCAGCAGTTTTTCAGGGTCAGCAGATACGCAGTATTTT. Translated: CASSFSGSADTQYF.

This clone was recorded a few times. One end of the junction is discordant with germline, which a read error may explain. V usage is TRBV5-4 and J usage is TRBJ1-4; unclear D gene. Germline-derived CDR1 and CDR2 are SGHNT and YYREEE (reference sequence). This CDR3 spans 16 amino acids. CDR3 residues: CASSQDLSDIREKLFF. The CDR3 coding sequence is TGCGCCAGCAGCCAAGATCTGTCAGATATCAGGGAAAAACTGTTTTTT.

This rearrangement joins TRBV7-8 to TRBJ2-5; the match to TRBD1 covers 8 bases. The end of the DNA is better explained by TRBJ2-7, so the J call may be wrong. The CDR3 covers 14 residues. In germline, CDR1 is SGHVS, CDR2 FQNEAQ. The CDR3 sequence: CASSLDTGGYEQYF. The DNA of the CDR3 is TGTGCCAGCAGCTTAGACACAGGGGGCTACGAGCAGTACTTC.

As for this clone: At one end, the junction sequence differs from germline, possibly due to a read error. The chain has TRBV4-3 and TRBJ2-1; 10 nucleotides align to TRBD1. The CDR3 extends over 16 amino acids. CDR1 is LGHNA, CDR2 YSLEER, per germline. The CDR3 region is CASSQTTGGSYSEQFF. Written as DNA, the CDR3 is TGCGCCAGCAGCCAAACGACAGGGGGCTCCTACAGTGAGCAGTTCTTC.

V gene TRBV4-2 combines with J gene TRBJ2-2, with D unclear. V lost 8 bases, J lost 0 bases, and 7 bases lay in between. Germline values: CDR1 LGHNA, CDR2 YNFKEQ. CDR3 length equals 13 residues. The CDR3 spells CASRDSNTGELFF. The CDR3 DNA reads TGTGCCAGCCGCGATTCGAACACCGGGGAGCTGTTTTTT.

This clone was counted between two and nine times. This sequence joins TRBV7-9 and TRBJ2-5, with D unresolved. The J call could be wrong; TRBJ2-7 is a better fit for the DNA end. The CDR3 sequence is 14 residues long. Germline V CDR1 and CDR2: SEHNR, FQNEAQ (reference sequence). The CDR3 protein is CASSLDPPTYEQYF. Written as DNA, the CDR3 is TGTGCCAGCAGCTTAGATCCACCCACCTACGAGCAGTACTTC.

This clone appeared a single time. The chain links TRBV9 to TRBJ2-1, with 7 bases that match TRBD1. The CDR3 has 14 amino acids. Per germline, CDR1 SGDLS and CDR2 YYNGEE. After removal of 4 bases from V and 9 bases from J, the junction contained 10 bases not matched to a gene. The CDR3 nucleotides are TGTGCCAGCAGCCCCCGTAGTGGGGACAGTGAGCAGTTCTTC. Amino acids: CASSPRSGDSEQFF.

The CDR3 reads CASSFLRDSEKLFF. The CDR3 DNA reads as TGTGCCAGCAGTTTTCTCAGGGATTCGGAAAAACTGTTTTTT. The chain has TRBV6-5 and TRBJ1-4, with TRBD1 as a possible D gene (5 bases). The CDR3 consists of 14 residues. The germline CDR1 and CDR2 sequences are MNHEY and SVGAGI. The ends were cut back, 4 bases at V and 8 bases at J, with 14 bases in the middle.

V is TRBV29-1 and J is TRBJ2-5; maybe TRBD2 (5 bases). Between the trimmed V and J ends, which lost 8 bases and 5 bases, there was a span of 21 bases. The V gene's germline CDR1 is SQVTM and CDR2 ANQGSEA. The CDR3 runs 14 residues. CDR3 protein: CSPVVASFRETQYF. As DNA, the CDR3 is TGCAGCCCTGTGGTGGCTAGCTTCCGCGAGACCCAGTACTTC.

In this sample, this clone turned up a few times. This chain joins TRBV5-6 and TRBJ1-5, with D hard to call. CDR3 size: 13 residues. Germline V gene data show CDR1 as SGHDT and CDR2 as YYEEEE. Trimming cost V 1 base and J 3 bases, with 5 bases left between them. The CDR3 sequence is CASSLQANQPQHF. As DNA, the CDR3 is TGTGCCAGCAGCTTGCAGGCCAATCAGCCCCAGCATTTT.